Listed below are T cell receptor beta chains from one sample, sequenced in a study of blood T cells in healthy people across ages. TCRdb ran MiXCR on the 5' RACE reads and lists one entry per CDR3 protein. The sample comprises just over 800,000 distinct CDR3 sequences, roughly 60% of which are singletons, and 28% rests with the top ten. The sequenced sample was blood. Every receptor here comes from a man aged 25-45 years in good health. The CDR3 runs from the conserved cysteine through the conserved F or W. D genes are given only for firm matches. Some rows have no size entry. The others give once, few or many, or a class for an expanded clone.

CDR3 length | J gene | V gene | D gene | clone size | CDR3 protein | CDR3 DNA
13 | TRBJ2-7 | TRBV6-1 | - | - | CATTGDSYYEQYF | TGTGCCACCACAGGAGACAGTTACTACGAGCAGTACTTC
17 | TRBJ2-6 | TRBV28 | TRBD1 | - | CASSWDRGSPGANVLTF | TGTGCCAGCAGTTGGGACAGGGGTTCACCTGGGGCCAACGTCCTGACTTTC
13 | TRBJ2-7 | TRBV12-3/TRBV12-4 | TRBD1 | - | CAGSLGQAYEQYF | TGTGCCGGCAGTCTGGGACAGGCCTACGAGCAGTACTTC
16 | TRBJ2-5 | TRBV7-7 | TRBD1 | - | CASSLARDRTQETQYF | TGTGCCAGCAGCTTAGCAAGGGACAGGACCCAAGAGACCCAGTACTTC
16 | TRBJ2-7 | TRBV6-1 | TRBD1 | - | CASSERTGDSSYEQYF | TGTGCCAGCAGTGAACGTACAGGGGATAGCTCCTACGAGCAGTACTTC
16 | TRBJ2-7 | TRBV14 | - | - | CASSRGTPRSSYEQYF | TGTGCCAGCAGCCGGGGGACCCCGAGAAGCTCCTACGAGCAGTACTTC
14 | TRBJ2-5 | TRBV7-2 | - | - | CASSLGGGYQTQYF | TGTGCCAGCAGCTTAGGGGGGGGCTACCAGACCCAGTACTTC
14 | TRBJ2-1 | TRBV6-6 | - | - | CASSATISYNEQFF | TGTGCCAGCAGTGCTACGATATCCTACAATGAGCAGTTCTTC
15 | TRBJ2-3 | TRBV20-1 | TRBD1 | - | CSARGGQGRRDTQYF | TGCAGTGCTAGAGGTGGACAGGGGAGGAGGGATACGCAGTATTTT
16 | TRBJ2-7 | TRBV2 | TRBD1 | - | CASSEGQGAASYEQYF | TGTGCCAGCAGTGAAGGACAGGGGGCTGCCTCCTACGAGCAGTACTTC
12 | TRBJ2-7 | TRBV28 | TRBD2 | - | CASRLGRGGKFF | TGTGCCAGCAGGTTAGGGCGGGGGGGCAAGTTCTTC
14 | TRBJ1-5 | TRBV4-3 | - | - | CASSQVSFSQPQHF | TGCGCCAGCAGCCAAGTGTCCTTTTCCCAGCCCCAGCATTTT
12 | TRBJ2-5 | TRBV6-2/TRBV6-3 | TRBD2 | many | CASSGLAETQYF | TGTGCCAGCAGTGGACTAGCAGAGACCCAGTACTTC
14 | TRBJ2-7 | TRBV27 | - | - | CASSFGHNSYEQYF | TGTGCCAGCAGTTTTGGACACAACTCCTACGAGCAGTACTTC
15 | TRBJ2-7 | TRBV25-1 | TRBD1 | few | CASRAGTGVPYEQYF | TGTGCCAGCAGGGCCGGGACAGGGGTCCCCTACGAGCAGTACTTC
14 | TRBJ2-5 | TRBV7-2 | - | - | CASSLSRAKETQYF | TGTGCCAGCAGCTTATCACGGGCAAAAGAGACCCAGTACTTC
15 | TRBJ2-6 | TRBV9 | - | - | CASREGNSGANVLTF | TGTGCCAGCAGAGAAGGGAACTCTGGGGCCAACGTCCTGACTTTC
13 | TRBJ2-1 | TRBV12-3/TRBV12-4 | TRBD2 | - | CASAVLAGGEQFF | TGTGCCAGCGCGGTACTAGCGGGGGGTGAGCAGTTCTTC
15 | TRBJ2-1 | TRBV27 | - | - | CASSPTNLARNEQFF | TGTGCCAGCAGTCCCACCAACCTCGCCCGCAATGAGCAGTTCTTC
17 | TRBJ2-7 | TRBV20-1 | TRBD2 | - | CSARANVRTSASYEQYF | TGCAGTGCTAGAGCTAACGTCCGGACTAGCGCTTCCTACGAGCAGTACTTC
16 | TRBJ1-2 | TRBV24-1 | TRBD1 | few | CATSVGSAGGSYGYTF | TGTGCCACCAGTGTGGGTTCGGCAGGGGGATCATATGGCTACACCTTC
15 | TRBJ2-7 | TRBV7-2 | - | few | CASSLDGFGWGKQYF | TGTGCCAGCAGCTTAGACGGCTTTGGCTGGGGAAAGCAGTACTTC
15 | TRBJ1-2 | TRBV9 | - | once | CASSPAGQTDYGYTF | TGTGCCAGCAGCCCAGCGGGGCAGACGGACTATGGCTACACCTTC
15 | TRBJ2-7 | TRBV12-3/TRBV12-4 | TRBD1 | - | CASSPDRDGSYEQYF | TGTGCCAGCAGTCCTGACAGGGATGGATCCTACGAGCAGTACTTC
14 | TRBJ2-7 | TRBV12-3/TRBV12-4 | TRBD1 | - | CASSRGQASYEQYF | TGTGCCAGCAGCAGAGGACAGGCCTCCTACGAGCAGTACTTC
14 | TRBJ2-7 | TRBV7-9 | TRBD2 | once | CASSSTSGAYEQYF | TGTGCCAGCAGCTCGACTAGCGGGGCCTACGAGCAGTACTTC